Following are 19 T cell receptor beta chains from one sample sequenced in a study of persistence of HIV-infected CD4 T cells. The stimulus was lysate of CMV-infected fibroblasts, approximately 9.6 ug/mL. Memory cells lacking CD40L and CD69 with high CD45RO were sorted. The immunoSEQ assay was version 4, run in survey mode. Clones were sequenced by immunoSEQ multiplex PCR, and TCRdb holds only the in-frame ones, with some missing. The sample shows over 25,000 clones, roughly 78% of them seen only once. Their recognized antigens are unknown. The specimen was CD4+ T cells sorted from PBMCs after approximately 19-hour stimulation, collected from a patient who received antiretroviral therapy. These receptors were collected from an adult man with HIV who was CMV-seropositive.

In this sample, this clone turned up once. The V call is TRBV7-2, the J call TRBJ1-2; 8 bases match TRBD1. The CDR3 is 14 residues long. CDR1 is SGHTA and CDR2 is FQGNSA in the germline V gene. After removal of 5 bases from V and 4 bases from J, the junction contained 6 bases not matched to a gene. The CDR3 DNA is TGTGCCAGCAGCCCCAAACAGGGGGGCTATGGCTACACCTTC. This sequence encodes CASSPKQGGYGYTF.

The chain couples TRBV24-1 to TRBJ2-1, with 10 bases fitting TRBD1. CDR1 is KGHDR, CDR2 SFDVKD, per germline. Germline trimming cut 2 bases from V and 2 bases from J; bases unmatched to any gene: 5. The CDR3 contains 17 residues. The CDR3 coding sequence is TGTGCCACCAGTGATTCGACAGGGGGCATCGCCTACAATGAGCAGTTCTTC. Its protein is CATSDSTGGIAYNEQFF.

The chain uses TRBV2 and TRBJ1-2; D is possibly TRBD1 (5 bases). Germline V gene data show CDR1 as SNHLY and CDR2 as FYNNEI. The CDR3 spans 15 residues. Trimming removed 3 bases at V and 4 bases at J, with 15 bases between. CDR3 loop: CASSERGAWSYGYTF. The CDR3 DNA is TGTGCCAGCAGTGAGCGCGGGGCCTGGAGCTATGGCTACACCTTC. The full variable domain, rest sourced from reference TRBV2 and TRBJ1-2, is EPEVTQTPSHQVTQMGQEVILRCVPISNHLYFYWYRQILGQKVEFLVSFYNNEISEKSEIFDDQFSVERPDGSNFTLKIRSTKLEDSAMYFCASSERGAWSYGYTFGSGTRLTVV.

The chain is built from TRBV3-1 (or the pseudogene TRBV3-2) and TRBJ1-6; D unresolved. V gave up 1 base and J gave up 7 bases, with 11 bases separating them. Germline V gene data show CDR1 as LGHDT and CDR2 as YNNKEL (reference sequence). The CDR3 length is 15 residues. Here the CDR3 DNA reads TGTGCCAGCAGCCAAGTCGCCGGGCAGAATTCACCCCTCCACTTT. This gives the protein CASSQVAGQNSPLHF.

The chain couples TRBV2 to TRBJ1-2; D is unclear. The V end lost 6 bases, the J end lost 4 bases, and 12 bases lay between the germline ends. CDR1 SNHLY and CDR2 FYNNEI come from the germline V gene. The CDR3 has 13 residues. In DNA form, the CDR3 reads TGTGCCAGCAGGGACGTGCTGGGCTATGGCTACACCTTC. Protein product: CASRDVLGYGYTF.

The chain combines TRBV28 with TRBJ2-7, with 9 bases that match TRBD2. The CDR3 consists of 17 residues. Per the germline V gene, CDR1 is MDHEN and CDR2 is SYDVKM. V gave up 5 bases and J gave up 3 bases; unmatched junction bases: 14. CDR3 protein: CASSQVKRGVGDYEQYF. Here the CDR3 DNA reads TGTGCCAGCAGTCAAGTAAAGCGGGGGGTTGGCGACTACGAGCAGTACTTC.

V and J are TRBV7-9 and TRBJ2-3; 8 nucleotides align to TRBD2. The CDR3 is 15 amino acids. Germline V lookup: CDR1 SEHNR, CDR2 FQNEAQ (reference sequence). V was pared by 7 bases and J by 2 bases, with 8 bases of the junction left unmatched. The CDR3 DNA follows: TGTGCCAGCAACCGAGGCGGGGGGAACACAGATACGCAGTATTTT. Translated: CASNRGGGNTDTQYF.

V and J are TRBV3-1 (or the pseudogene TRBV3-2) and TRBJ2-7; tentatively, D is TRBD2 (6 bases). The length of the CDR3 is 17 residues. The V gene's germline CDR1 is LGHDT and CDR2 YNNKEL (reference sequence). V was cut by 4 bases and J by 1 base, with 20 bases left in between. The DNA for the CDR3 is TGTGCCAGCAGCCCTTGGGCGGTTGAGGAGGGGTCCTACGAGCAGTACTTC. It yields the protein CASSPWAVEEGSYEQYF.

The rearrangement links TRBV5-1 to TRBJ2-6, with D possibly being TRBD2 (5 bases). Germline V gene data show CDR1 as SGHRS and CDR2 as YFSETQ. The CDR3 has 16 residues. V lost 4 bases and J 0 bases, leaving 11 bases between the germline ends. The CDR3 protein is CASSEGQFSGANVLTF. The DNA for the CDR3 is TGCGCCAGCAGCGAGGGCCAATTCTCTGGGGCCAACGTCCTGACTTTC.

V and J are TRBV7-3 and TRBJ1-1; the D is unclear. The CDR3 is made up of 13 amino acids. The V and J ends lost 0 bases and 8 bases respectively, with 10 bases between them. CDR1 is SGHTA and CDR2 is FQGTGA in the germline V gene. CDR3 bases: TGTGCCAGCAGCTTAACGGACCAGGAGGAAGCTTTCTTT. This codes for CASSLTDQEEAFF.

This chain joins TRBV27 and TRBJ2-2; either TRBD1 or TRBD2 may supply D (5 bases each). The CDR3 covers 15 residues. Between the trimmed V and J ends, which lost 1 base and 4 bases, there was a span of 10 bases. From germline, CDR1 is MNHEY and CDR2 SMNVEV (reference sequence). The CDR3 spells CASSLFGTRTGELFF. CDR3 sequence (DNA): TGTGCCAGCAGTTTATTTGGGACCCGCACCGGGGAGCTGTTTTTT.

This clone showed up just once. The chain carries TRBV19 and TRBJ1-1; 7 nucleotides align to TRBD1. Germline V gives CDR1 LNHDA, CDR2 SQIVND (reference sequence). The CDR3 totals 14 residues. The V gene end was trimmed by 6 bases and the J gene end by 3 bases; junction bases not matched to a gene: 7. The CDR3 DNA follows: TGTGCCAGTAGCCAGACAGGGATTTACACTGAAGCTTTCTTT. This encodes CASSQTGIYTEAFF.

V gene TRBV13 combines with J gene TRBJ1-1; tentative D call: TRBD1 (6 bases). Germline values: CDR1 PRHDT, CDR2 FYEKMQ (reference sequence). This CDR3 spans 14 amino acids. Trimming took 2 bases from V and 4 from J, leaving 11 bases between them. The CDR3 DNA is TGTGCCAGCAGCTTACGGGGGGCTGGCACTGAAGCTTTCTTT. Its translation: CASSLRGAGTEAFF.

This clone was picked up a small number of times. The chain combines TRBV19 with TRBJ1-1; 7 bases line up with TRBD1. Germline V gene lookup returns CDR1 LNHDA and CDR2 SQIVND (reference sequence). The CDR3 covers 14 residues. After removal of 4 bases from V and 5 bases from J, the junction contained 7 bases not matched to a gene. The CDR3 sequence is CASSTGTGVTEAFF. The CDR3 nucleotides read TGTGCCAGTAGTACTGGAACAGGGGTGACTGAAGCTTTCTTT.

This chain uses TRBV2 with TRBJ1-1, with a tentative D call TRBD1 (5 bases). Between the trimmed V and J ends, which lost 3 bases and 6 bases, there was a span of 11 bases. Germline lookup yields CDR1 SNHLY and CDR2 FYNNEI. This CDR3 contains 13 residues. The CDR3 region has the DNA TGTGCCAGCAGTGAGCAGAGGGGCGCTGAAGCTTTCTTT. It encodes CASSEQRGAEAFF.

V and J are TRBV24-1 and TRBJ2-6, with D uncertain. Germline CDR1 KGHDR, CDR2 SFDVKD. The CDR3 is made up of 15 amino acids. V was trimmed by 4 bases and J by 1 base, leaving 7 bases between them. The DNA for the CDR3 is TGTGCCACCAGTGACCGAAGATCTGGGGCCAACGTCCTGACTTTC. This codes for CATSDRRSGANVLTF.

CDR3 bases: TGTGCCAGTTCAATTAACTCCGGGACAGGGTCGAGTTACGAGCAGTACTTC. Translating gives CASSINSGTGSSYEQYF. This rearrangement joins TRBV19 to TRBJ2-7; 9 bases are shared with TRBD1. V shed 8 bases, J shed 4 bases, and the junction held 18 bases outside the gene matches. Germline CDR1 and CDR2: LNHDA and SQIVND (reference sequence). The CDR3 consists of 17 residues. The variable domain in full, with the rest retrieved from reference TRBV19 and TRBJ2-7, is DGGITQSPKYLFRKEGQNVTLSCEQNLNHDAMYWYRQDPGQGLRLIYYSQIVNDFQKGDIAEGYSVSREKKESFPLTVTSAQKNPTAFYLCASSINSGTGSSYEQYFGPGTRLTVT.

The V gene is TRBV30, the J gene TRBJ2-7; the D gene is possibly TRBD1 (5 bases). Trimming shortened V by 0 bases and J by 3 bases, and 6 bases separated the two germline ends. The CDR3 extends over 12 amino acids. Germline assignment: CDR1 GTSNPN and CDR2 SVGIG (reference sequence). This CDR3 reads CAWSVQDYEQYF. The CDR3 nucleotides are TGTGCCTGGAGTGTACAGGACTACGAGCAGTACTTC.

The V and J genes are TRBV5-1 and TRBJ2-3; D possibly corresponds to TRBD1 (6 bases). CDR3 length: 16 residues. Trimming shortened V by 4 bases and J by 2 bases, and 17 bases separated the two germline ends. The germline V gene has CDR1 SGHRS and CDR2 YFSETQ. The CDR3 reads CASSAWDKADTDTQYF. CDR3 nucleotide sequence: TGCGCCAGCAGCGCCTGGGACAAGGCCGACACAGATACGCAGTATTTT.